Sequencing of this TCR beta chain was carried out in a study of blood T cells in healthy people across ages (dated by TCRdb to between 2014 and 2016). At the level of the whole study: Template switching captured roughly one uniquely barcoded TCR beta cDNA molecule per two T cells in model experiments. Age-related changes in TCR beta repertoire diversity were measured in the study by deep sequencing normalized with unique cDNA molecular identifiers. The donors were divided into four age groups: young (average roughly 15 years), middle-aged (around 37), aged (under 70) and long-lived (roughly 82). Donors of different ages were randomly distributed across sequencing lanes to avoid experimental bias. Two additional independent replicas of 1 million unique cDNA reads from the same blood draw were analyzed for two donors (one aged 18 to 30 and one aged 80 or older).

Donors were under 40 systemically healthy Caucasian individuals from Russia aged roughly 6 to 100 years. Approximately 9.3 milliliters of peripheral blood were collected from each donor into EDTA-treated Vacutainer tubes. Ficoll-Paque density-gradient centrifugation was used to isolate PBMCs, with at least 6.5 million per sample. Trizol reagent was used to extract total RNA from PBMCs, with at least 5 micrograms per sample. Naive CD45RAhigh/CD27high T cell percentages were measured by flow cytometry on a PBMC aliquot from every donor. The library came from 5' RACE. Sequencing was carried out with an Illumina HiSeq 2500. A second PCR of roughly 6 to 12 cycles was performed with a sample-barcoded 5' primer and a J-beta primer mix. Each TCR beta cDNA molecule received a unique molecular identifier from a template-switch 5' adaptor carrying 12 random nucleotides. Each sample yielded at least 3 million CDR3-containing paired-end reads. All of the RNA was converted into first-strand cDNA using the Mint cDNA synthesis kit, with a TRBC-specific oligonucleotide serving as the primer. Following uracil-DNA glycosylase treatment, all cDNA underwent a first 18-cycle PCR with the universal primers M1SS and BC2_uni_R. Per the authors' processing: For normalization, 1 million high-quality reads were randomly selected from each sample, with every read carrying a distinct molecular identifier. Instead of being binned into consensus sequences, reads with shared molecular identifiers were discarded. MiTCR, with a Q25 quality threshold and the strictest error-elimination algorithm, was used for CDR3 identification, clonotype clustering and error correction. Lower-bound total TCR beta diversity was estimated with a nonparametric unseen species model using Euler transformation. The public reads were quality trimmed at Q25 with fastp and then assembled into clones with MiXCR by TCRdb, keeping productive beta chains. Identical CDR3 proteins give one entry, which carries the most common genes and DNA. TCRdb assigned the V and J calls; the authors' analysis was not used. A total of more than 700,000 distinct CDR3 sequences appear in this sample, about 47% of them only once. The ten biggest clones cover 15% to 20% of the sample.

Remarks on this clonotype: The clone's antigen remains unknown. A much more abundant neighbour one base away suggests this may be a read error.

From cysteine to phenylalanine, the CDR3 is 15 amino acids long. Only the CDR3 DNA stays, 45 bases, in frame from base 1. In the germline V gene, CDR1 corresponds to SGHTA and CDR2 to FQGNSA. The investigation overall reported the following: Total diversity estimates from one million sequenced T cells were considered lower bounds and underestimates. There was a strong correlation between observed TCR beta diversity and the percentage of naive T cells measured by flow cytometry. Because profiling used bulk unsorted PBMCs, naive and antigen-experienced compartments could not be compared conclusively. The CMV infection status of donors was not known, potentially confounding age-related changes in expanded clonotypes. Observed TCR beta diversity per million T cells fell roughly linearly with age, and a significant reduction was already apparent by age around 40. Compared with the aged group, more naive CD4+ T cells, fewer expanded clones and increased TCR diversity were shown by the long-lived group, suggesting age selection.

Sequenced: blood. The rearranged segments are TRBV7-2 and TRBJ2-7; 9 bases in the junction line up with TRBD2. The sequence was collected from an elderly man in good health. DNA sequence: TGTGCCTGCAGCTTAGGAGCGGGAGGATCCTACGAGCAGTACTTC. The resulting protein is CACSLGAGGSYEQYF.